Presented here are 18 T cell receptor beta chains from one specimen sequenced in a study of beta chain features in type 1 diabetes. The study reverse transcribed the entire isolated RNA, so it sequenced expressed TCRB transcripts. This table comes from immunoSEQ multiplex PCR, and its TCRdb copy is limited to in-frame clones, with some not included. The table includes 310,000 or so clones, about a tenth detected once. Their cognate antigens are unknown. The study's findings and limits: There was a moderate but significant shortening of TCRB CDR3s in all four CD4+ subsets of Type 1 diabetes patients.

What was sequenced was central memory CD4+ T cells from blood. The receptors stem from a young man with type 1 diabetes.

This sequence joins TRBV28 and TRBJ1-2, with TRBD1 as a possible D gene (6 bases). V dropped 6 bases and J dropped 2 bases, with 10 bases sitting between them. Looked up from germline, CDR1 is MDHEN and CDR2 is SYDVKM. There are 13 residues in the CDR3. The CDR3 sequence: CASRSGQNYGYTF. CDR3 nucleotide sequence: TGTGCCAGCAGATCTGGACAGAACTATGGCTACACCTTC.

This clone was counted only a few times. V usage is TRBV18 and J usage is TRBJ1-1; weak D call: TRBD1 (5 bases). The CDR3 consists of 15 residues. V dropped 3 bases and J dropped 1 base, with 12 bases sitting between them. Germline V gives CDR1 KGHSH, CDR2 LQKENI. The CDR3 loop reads CASSPTKGANTEAFF. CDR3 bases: TGTGCCAGCTCACCGACGAAAGGGGCGAACACTGAAGCTTTCTTT. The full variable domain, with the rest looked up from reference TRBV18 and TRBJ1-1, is NAGVMQNPRHLVRRRGQEARLRCSPMKGHSHVYWYRQLPEEGLKFMVYLQKENIIDESGMPKERFSAEFPKEGPSILRIQQVVRGDSAAYFCASSPTKGANTEAFFGQGTRLTVV.

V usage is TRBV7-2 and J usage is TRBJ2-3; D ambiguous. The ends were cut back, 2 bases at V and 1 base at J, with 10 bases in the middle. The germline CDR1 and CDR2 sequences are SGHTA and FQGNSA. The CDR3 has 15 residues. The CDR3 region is CASSLFQYGTDTQYF. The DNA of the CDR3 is TGTGCCAGCAGCTTATTCCAGTACGGCACAGATACGCAGTATTTT.

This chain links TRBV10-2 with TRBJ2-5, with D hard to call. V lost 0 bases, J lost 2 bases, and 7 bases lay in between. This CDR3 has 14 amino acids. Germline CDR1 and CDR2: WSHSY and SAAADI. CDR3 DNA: TGCGCCAGCAGTGAGTCGAATCGGCAAGAGACCCAGTACTTC. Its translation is CASSESNRQETQYF.

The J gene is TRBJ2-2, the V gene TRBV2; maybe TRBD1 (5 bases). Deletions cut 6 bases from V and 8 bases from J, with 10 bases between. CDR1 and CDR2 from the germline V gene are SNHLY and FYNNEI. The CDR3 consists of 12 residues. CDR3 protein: CASRTAGGELFF. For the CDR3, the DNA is TGTGCCAGCAGGACGGCAGGGGGGGAGCTGTTTTTT.

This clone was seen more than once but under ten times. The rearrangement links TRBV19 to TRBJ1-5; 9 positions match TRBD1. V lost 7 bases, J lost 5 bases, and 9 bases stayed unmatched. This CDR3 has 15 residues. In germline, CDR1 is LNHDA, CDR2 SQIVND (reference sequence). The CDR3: CASTPDRGGYQPQHF. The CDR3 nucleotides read TGTGCCAGTACCCCGGACAGGGGCGGATATCAGCCCCAGCATTTT.

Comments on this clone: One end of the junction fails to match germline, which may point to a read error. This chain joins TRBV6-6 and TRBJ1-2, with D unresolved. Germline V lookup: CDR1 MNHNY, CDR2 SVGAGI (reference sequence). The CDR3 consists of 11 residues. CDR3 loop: CASIYPTKSGF. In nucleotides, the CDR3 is TGTGCCAGCATCTACCCCACCAAAAGCGGCTTC.

For the CDR3, the DNA is TGTGCCAGCAGCCCCTCAAGGGGAGTCGACCAGTACTTC. Encoded protein: CASSPSRGVDQYF. The chain employs TRBV11-2 and TRBJ2-5, with D perhaps being TRBD1 or TRBD2 (5 bases each). The CDR3 has 13 residues. Germline lookup yields CDR1 SGHAT and CDR2 FQNNGV. V was shortened by 5 bases and J by 10 bases, with 17 bases between the two germline ends.

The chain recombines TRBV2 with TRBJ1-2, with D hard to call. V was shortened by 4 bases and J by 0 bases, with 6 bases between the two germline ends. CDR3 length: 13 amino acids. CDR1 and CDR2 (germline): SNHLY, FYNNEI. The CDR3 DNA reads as TGTGCCAGCAGTGTCGAAACTAACTATGGCTACACCTTC. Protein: CASSVETNYGYTF.

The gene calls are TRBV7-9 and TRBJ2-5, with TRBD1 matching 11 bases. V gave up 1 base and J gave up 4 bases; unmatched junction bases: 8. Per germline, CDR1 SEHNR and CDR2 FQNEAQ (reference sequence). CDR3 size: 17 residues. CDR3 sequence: CASSLDPGQGVLETQYF. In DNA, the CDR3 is TGTGCCAGCAGCTTAGATCCGGGACAGGGGGTCTTAGAGACCCAGTACTTC. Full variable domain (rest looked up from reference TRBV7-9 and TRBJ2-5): DTGVSQNPRHKITKRGQNVTFRCDPISEHNRLYWYRQTLGQGPEFLTYFQNEAQLEKSRLLSDRFSAERPKGSFSTLEIQRTEQGDSAMYLCASSLDPGQGVLETQYFGPGTRLLVL.

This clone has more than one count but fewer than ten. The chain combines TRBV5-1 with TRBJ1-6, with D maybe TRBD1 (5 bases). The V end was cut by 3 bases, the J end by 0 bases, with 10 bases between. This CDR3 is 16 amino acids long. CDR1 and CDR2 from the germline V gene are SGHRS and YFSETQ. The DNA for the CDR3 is TGCGCCAGCAGCTCTTCCGGGACCTCCTATAATTCACCCCTCCACTTT. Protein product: CASSSSGTSYNSPLHF.

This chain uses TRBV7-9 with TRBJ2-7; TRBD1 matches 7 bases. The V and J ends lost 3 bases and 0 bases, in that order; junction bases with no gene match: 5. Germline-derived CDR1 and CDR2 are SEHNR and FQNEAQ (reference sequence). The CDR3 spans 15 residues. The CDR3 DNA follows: TGTGCCAGCAGCTTTATATCAGGGGGCTCCTACGAGCAGTACTTC. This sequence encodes CASSFISGGSYEQYF.

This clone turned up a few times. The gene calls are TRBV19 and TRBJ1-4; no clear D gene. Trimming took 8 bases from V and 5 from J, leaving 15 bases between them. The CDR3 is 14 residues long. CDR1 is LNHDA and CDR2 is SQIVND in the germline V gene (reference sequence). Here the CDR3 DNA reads TGTGCCAGTGGCCGTCCAGGACGGAATGAAAAACTGTTTTTT. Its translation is CASGRPGRNEKLFF.

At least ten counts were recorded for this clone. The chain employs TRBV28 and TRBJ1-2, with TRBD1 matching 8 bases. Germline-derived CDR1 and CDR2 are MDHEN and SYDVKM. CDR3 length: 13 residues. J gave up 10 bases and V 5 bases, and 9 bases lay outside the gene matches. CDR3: CASSLDRGRDYTF. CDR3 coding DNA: TGTGCCAGCAGTCTCGACAGGGGAAGGGACTACACCTTC.

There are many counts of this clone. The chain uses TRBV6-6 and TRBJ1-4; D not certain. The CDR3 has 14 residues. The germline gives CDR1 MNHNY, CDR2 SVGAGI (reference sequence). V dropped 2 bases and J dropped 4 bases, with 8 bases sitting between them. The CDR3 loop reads CASSYGDNNEKLFF. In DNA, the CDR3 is TGTGCCAGCAGTTACGGCGATAATAATGAAAAACTGTTTTTT.

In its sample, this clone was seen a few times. The CDR3 sequence is CASSRTGAQQETQYF. CDR3 bases: TGTGCCAGCAGCCGTACCGGGGCCCAACAAGAGACCCAGTACTTC. The chain carries TRBV7-2 and TRBJ2-5; D could derive from TRBD1 or TRBD2 (5 bases each). This CDR3 comprises 15 residues. V lost 5 bases and J lost 2, with 15 bases in between. Germline loops: CDR1 SGHTA, CDR2 FQGNSA. The full variable domain, rest sourced from reference TRBV7-2 and TRBJ2-5, is GAGVSQSPSNKVTEKGKDVELRCDPISGHTALYWYRQSLGQGLEFLIYFQGNSAPDKSGLPSDRFSAERTGGSVSTLTIQRTQQEDSAVYLCASSRTGAQQETQYFGPGTRLLVL.

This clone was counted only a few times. The CDR3 bases are TGTGCCAGCAGCCCTCAGACGTATGGCTACACCTTC. It translates to CASSPQTYGYTF. This chain joins TRBV7-2 and TRBJ1-2; D gene uncertain. Germline lookup yields CDR1 SGHTA and CDR2 FQGNSA. The V gene lost 5 bases and the J gene lost 5 bases, with 9 bases spanning the gap. This CDR3 region has 12 residues.

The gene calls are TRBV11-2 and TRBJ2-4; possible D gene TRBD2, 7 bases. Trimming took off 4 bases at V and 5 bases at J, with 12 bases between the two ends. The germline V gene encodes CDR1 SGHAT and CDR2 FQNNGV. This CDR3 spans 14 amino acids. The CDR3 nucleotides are TGTGCCAGCAGCTCCCTGGGGGGGCAAAACATTCAGTACTTC. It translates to CASSSLGGQNIQYF.